This entry concerns a single T cell receptor (beta chain). The antigen remains undetermined. The data stem from a study of shared clonotypes between healthy human individuals. Study-level information: Each donor contributed plates that comprised three CD4 naive, three CD4 memory, two CD8 naive and one CD8 memory.

Overall study findings and caveats: Despite large depth, sorted-subset datasets appeared incompletely sequenced.

Some clones are missing from TCRdb's copy, which holds only in-frame ones; the method was immunoSEQ multiplex PCR. The data contain approximately 2.5 million clones, around nine tenths of them singletons. In germline, CDR1 is MNHEY, CDR2 SVGAGI. The CDR3 loop spans 13 amino acids. The ends were cut back, 2 bases at V and 5 bases at J, with 8 bases in the middle. This rearrangement joins TRBV6-5 to TRBJ2-3; no definite D call. The sequenced sample consisted of naive CD4+ T cells sorted from blood. Subset denoted: CD45RA+ positively selected. This sequence was found in a man aged 18 to 29 in good health. CDR3 residues: CASSYGLLDTQYF. DNA for the CDR3: TGTGCCAGCAGTTACGGTCTCCTAGATACGCAGTATTTT.